These 17 T cell receptor beta chains were sequenced from one sample in a study of OX40 agonist ivuxolimab in advanced cancers. TCRdb's copy holds only in-frame clones and misses some; the assay was immunoSEQ multiplex PCR. The repertoire has about 73,000 clones, 85% to 90% of them found once; the top ten carry roughly 0.5%. The sequences come from CD4+ or CD8+ T cells sorted from blood, collected in a trial of the OX40 agonist ivuxolimab. These receptors originate from an adult with an advanced solid tumor such as melanoma, head and neck, liver or kidney cancer.

The chain couples TRBV6-5 to TRBJ2-7; 8 nucleotides line up with TRBD2. Germline V gene data show CDR1 as MNHEY and CDR2 as SVGAGI. V trimming: 6 bases; J trimming: 6 bases; junction bases outside the gene matches: 10. There are 14 residues in the CDR3. Written as DNA, the CDR3 is TGTGCCAGCAGGTCGGGAGGGCCTATGCCCGAGCAGTACTTC. This translates into CASRSGGPMPEQYF.

The V and J genes are TRBV4-2 and TRBJ1-2; a possible D gene is TRBD1 (5 bases). This CDR3 region has 15 residues. Germline assignment: CDR1 LGHNA and CDR2 YNFKEQ. Between the trimmed V and J ends, which lost 4 bases and 5 bases, there was a span of 17 bases. In DNA, the CDR3 is TGTGCCAGCAGCCTCCCTTCGACAGCTTTATATGGCTACACCTTC. Protein sequence: CASSLPSTALYGYTF.

This clone appeared a few times. V usage is TRBV28 and J usage is TRBJ1-1; no definite D call. This CDR3 is built from 12 residues. Germline CDR1 is MDHEN and CDR2 is SYDVKM. Trimming left V 6 bases short and J 5 bases short, with 10 bases between. The CDR3 nucleotides are TGTGCCAGCAGCTCCGGAGGGACTGAAGCTTTCTTT. Translation gives CASSSGGTEAFF.

V is TRBV28 and J is TRBJ2-5; D gene uncertain. The J call is uncertain, as TRBJ2-7 better fits the DNA end. CDR3 length: 16 amino acids. The germline V gene has CDR1 MDHEN and CDR2 SYDVKM. Here the CDR3 DNA reads TGTGCCAGCAGTTTAGATGGTTTCTATAGCTCCTACGAGCAGTACTTC. This translates into CASSLDGFYSSYEQYF.

J is TRBJ2-2 and V is TRBV11-2; a possible D gene is TRBD1 (5 bases). V was pared by 6 bases and J by 0 bases, with 11 bases between. Per germline, CDR1 SGHAT and CDR2 FQNNGV. This CDR3 is built from 15 residues. The CDR3 here is CASRARASNTGELFF. The CDR3 DNA reads TGTGCCAGCAGGGCCAGGGCGTCGAACACCGGGGAGCTGTTTTTT. The variable domain in full, completed from reference TRBV11-2 and TRBJ2-2, reads EAGVAQSPRYKIIEKRQSVAFWCNPISGHATLYWYQQILGQGPKLLIQFQNNGVVDDSQLPKDRFSAERLKGVDSTLKIQPAKLEDSAVYLCASRARASNTGELFFGEGSRLTVL.

The rearrangement uses TRBV2 and TRBJ2-3, with a tentative D call TRBD2 (6 bases). CDR3 length: 14 residues. Between the trimmed V and J ends, which lost 5 bases and 2 bases, there was a span of 11 bases. Looked up from germline, CDR1 is SNHLY and CDR2 is FYNNEI. CDR3 amino acids: CASSTGTYTDTQYF. In nucleotides, the CDR3 is TGTGCCAGCAGTACGGGGACTTACACAGATACGCAGTATTTT. Combining the CDR3 with reference TRBV2 and TRBJ2-3 gives the whole variable domain EPEVTQTPSHQVTQMGQEVILRCVPISNHLYFYWYRQILGQKVEFLVSFYNNEISEKSEIFDDQFSVERPDGSNFTLKIRSTKLEDSAMYFCASSTGTYTDTQYFGPGTRLTVL.

The chain links TRBV5-1 to TRBJ2-1; D ambiguous. The germline CDR1 and CDR2 sequences are SGHRS and YFSETQ. The CDR3 is 14 residues long. V was cut by 0 bases and J by 6 bases, with 10 bases left in between. DNA for the CDR3: TGCGCCAGCAGCTTGGTTTGGGCCAGCAATGAGCAGTTCTTC. Translating it yields CASSLVWASNEQFF.

The chain couples TRBV14 to TRBJ1-2, with D unclear. V dropped 1 base and J dropped 3 bases, with 18 bases sitting between them. CDR3 length: 17 residues. Germline CDR1 SGHDN, CDR2 FVKESK. The CDR3 spells CASSQVRPADGDYGYTF. The DNA of the CDR3 is TGTGCCAGCAGCCAAGTACGCCCCGCGGACGGTGACTATGGCTACACCTTC.

The gene calls are TRBV10-3 and TRBJ2-7; D is unresolved. Trimming shortened V by 0 bases and J by 4 bases, and 4 bases separated the two germline ends. The CDR3 is made up of 12 amino acids. In germline, CDR1 is ENHRY, CDR2 SYGVKD. CDR3 nucleotide sequence: TGTGCCATCAGTGAGTCGGGGTACGAGCAGTACTTC. Translation: CAISESGYEQYF.

The rearrangement uses TRBV21-1 and TRBJ1-1; TRBD1, the D gene given by the table, was not confirmed from the DNA. TRBV21-1 is an annotated pseudogene. The CDR3 covers 18 residues. DNA for the CDR3: TGTGCCAGCAGCAAAGAGACATACGTCCGGGACAGGGGGCAGCGAGCTTTCTTT. Translated: CASSKETYVRDRGQRAFF.

The rearrangement joins TRBV4-1 to TRBJ2-7; tentative D call: TRBD1 (6 bases). V was trimmed by 4 bases and J by 0 bases, leaving 13 bases between them. Germline CDR1 reads MGHRA; CDR2 reads YSYEKL. The CDR3 is 15 amino acids. For the CDR3, the DNA is TGCGCCAGCAGCCCCCTGGGGGCCAGCTCCTACGAGCAGTACTTC. Encoded protein: CASSPLGASSYEQYF.

The rearrangement uses TRBV5-4 and TRBJ2-7; D remains ambiguous. The CDR3 extends over 13 amino acids. Germline loops: CDR1 SGHNT, CDR2 YYREEE (reference sequence). The V gene lost 3 bases and the J gene lost 5 bases, with 12 bases spanning the gap. The CDR3 sequence is CASSSPGNNEQYF. The CDR3 region has the DNA TGTGCCAGCAGCTCCCCGGGTAACAACGAGCAGTACTTC.

This chain uses TRBV29-1 with TRBJ2-6; unclear D gene. Germline CDR1 is SQVTM and CDR2 is ANQGSEA. The V end was cut by 4 bases, the J end by 0 bases, with 4 bases between. The CDR3 extends over 13 amino acids. The CDR3 DNA follows: TGCAGCGTTGGGAACTCTGGGGCCAACGTCCTGACTTTC. Amino acids: CSVGNSGANVLTF.

The chain uses TRBV18 and TRBJ2-7; maybe TRBD1 (6 bases). Germline lookup yields CDR1 KGHSH and CDR2 LQKENI. Trimming cost V 8 bases and J 6 bases, with 20 bases left between them. The CDR3 spans 14 residues. CDR3 sequence: CASTRTEKPSEQYF. For the CDR3, the DNA is TGTGCCAGCACTCGGACAGAGAAGCCCTCCGAGCAGTACTTC.

This clone was observed once. The V and J genes are TRBV30 and TRBJ2-7; possible D gene TRBD1, 5 bases. The germline gives CDR1 GTSNPN, CDR2 SVGIG (reference sequence). The CDR3 runs 11 residues. Trimming pared 4 bases from V and 8 bases from J, leaving 12 bases between. The CDR3 here is CAWTTAGKQYF. CDR3 DNA: TGTGCCTGGACGACAGCCGGTAAGCAGTACTTC.

Only one count was recorded for this clone. This chain connects TRBV7-3 to TRBJ1-1; weak D call: TRBD1 (5 bases). The CDR3 has 15 residues. The ends were cut back, 0 bases at V and 0 bases at J, with 8 bases in the middle. Germline CDR1 is SGHTA and CDR2 is FQGTGA. The CDR3 protein is CASSLTGAMNTEAFF. In DNA, the CDR3 is TGTGCCAGCAGCTTAACTGGGGCCATGAACACTGAAGCTTTCTTT.

This clone was found once. The chain uses TRBV2 and TRBJ1-1; D gene ambiguous. Germline V gives CDR1 SNHLY, CDR2 FYNNEI. V shed 7 bases and J shed 1 base, with 10 bases lying between them. There are 13 residues in the CDR3. CDR3 sequence (DNA): TGTGCCAGCAACGTCAACAGGAACACTGAAGCTTTCTTT. Translation: CASNVNRNTEAFF.